This T cell receptor beta chain came from a study of blood T cell repertoires in COVID-19. Across the whole study: Samples came from the United States, Italy and Spain, spanning acute and convalescent COVID-19.

From germline, CDR1 is KGHSH and CDR2 LQKENI. With 5 bases removed from V and 3 bases from J, the gap between germline ends came to 7 bases. The CDR3 is 13 amino acids. Source study methods: Reference gene primer amplification gave estimated nucleated cell counts. The data were produced by immunoSEQ multiplex PCR, yet TCRdb's version contains in-frame clones alone and is incomplete. Clone size and the V and J calls come from that table; the DNA yielded D and trimming. The data contain about 110,000 clones, approximately 80% of them singletons. The material sequenced was peripheral blood. V usage is TRBV18 and J usage is TRBJ2-2, with D unclear. The origin of this receptor is a woman in her sixties with acute or convalescent COVID-19. CDR3 nucleotides: TGTGCCAGCTCATCCGTCGACACCGGGGAGCTGTTTTTT. It is translated as CASSSVDTGELFF.